A selection of T cell receptor beta chains follows, all from one sample in a study of blood T cell repertoires in COVID-19. The repertoire was sequenced with immunoSEQ multiplex PCR; TCRdb's copy has only in-frame clones and lacks some. The table records 95,000 or so clones, 70% to 85% of them present only once. The material sequenced was peripheral blood. These receptors were obtained from a human donor in a cohort sampled during active COVID-19. CDR3s include the opening cysteine and the closing phenylalanine or tryptophan. A D gene is named only where the DNA matches it firmly. For some rows the clone size is stated as once, few or many, or as a class when expanded; others skip it.

j_gene: TRBJ1-5; v_gene: TRBV9; d_gene: NA; abundance: NA; CDR3aa: CASSVRDSHDSNQPQHF; CDR3nt: TGTGCCAGCAGCGTACGAGACAGCCACGATAGCAATCAGCCCCAGCATTTT
j_gene: TRBJ2-1; v_gene: TRBV19; d_gene: TRBD2; abundance: few; CDR3aa: CASSRVAGVYNEQFF; CDR3nt: TGTGCCAGTAGTAGAGTAGCGGGTGTCTACAATGAGCAGTTCTTC
j_gene: TRBJ2-7; v_gene: TRBV21-1; d_gene: NA; abundance: few; CDR3aa: CASLAGGFTYEQYF; CDR3nt: TGTGCCAGCCTAGCGGGGGGGTTTACCTACGAGCAGTACTTC
j_gene: TRBJ1-2; v_gene: TRBV4-1; d_gene: NA; abundance: NA; CDR3aa: CASSPVRVGREDYGYTF; CDR3nt: TGCGCCAGCAGCCCCGTCAGGGTAGGCAGGGAGGACTATGGCTACACCTTC
j_gene: TRBJ1-1; v_gene: TRBV6-4; d_gene: TRBD1; abundance: once; CDR3aa: CASSLDRGGTEAFF; CDR3nt: TGTGCCAGCAGCCTTGACAGGGGGGGCACTGAAGCTTTCTTT
j_gene: TRBJ2-7; v_gene: TRBV3-1/TRBV3-2; d_gene: TRBD2; abundance: once; CDR3aa: CASSLGTSGTYEQYF; CDR3nt: TGTGCCAGCAGCCTCGGTACTAGCGGTACCTACGAGCAGTACTTC
j_gene: TRBJ1-5; v_gene: TRBV27; d_gene: TRBD1; abundance: NA; CDR3aa: CASSLGTGAVQPQHF; CDR3nt: TGTGCCAGCAGTTTAGGGACAGGGGCGGTTCAGCCCCAGCATTTT
j_gene: TRBJ2-2; v_gene: TRBV27; d_gene: TRBD2; abundance: NA; CDR3aa: CASTVGLAGRGELFF; CDR3nt: TGTGCCAGCACCGTGGGACTAGCGGGACGCGGGGAGCTGTTTTTT
j_gene: TRBJ2-4; v_gene: TRBV5-5; d_gene: TRBD1; abundance: NA; CDR3aa: CASSLVPGQGASNIQYF; CDR3nt: TGTGCCAGCAGCTTGGTTCCGGGACAGGGGGCCAGTAACATTCAGTACTTC
j_gene: TRBJ1-2; v_gene: TRBV27; d_gene: NA; abundance: many; CDR3aa: CASSPMTGGYTF; CDR3nt: TGTGCCAGCAGTCCGATGACAGGCGGCTACACCTTC
j_gene: TRBJ1-5; v_gene: TRBV29-1; d_gene: NA; abundance: NA; CDR3aa: CSIIGRSNQPQHF; CDR3nt: TGCAGCATTATAGGGAGGAGCAATCAGCCCCAGCATTTT
j_gene: TRBJ1-1; v_gene: TRBV19; d_gene: TRBD1; abundance: NA; CDR3aa: CASSVGQGTEAFF; CDR3nt: TGTGCCAGTAGTGTCGGACAGGGGACTGAAGCTTTCTTT
j_gene: TRBJ1-2; v_gene: TRBV19; d_gene: TRBD1; abundance: NA; CDR3aa: CASSTPTGLHGYTF; CDR3nt: TGTGCCAGTAGTACCCCGACAGGGTTGCATGGCTACACCTTC
j_gene: TRBJ1-4; v_gene: TRBV5-1; d_gene: TRBD1; abundance: NA; CDR3aa: CASSLFTGGGVEKLFF; CDR3nt: TGCGCCAGCAGCTTGTTTACAGGGGGTGGTGTAGAAAAACTGTTTTTT
j_gene: TRBJ1-6; v_gene: TRBV12-5; d_gene: TRBD1; abundance: NA; CDR3aa: CASGIGGAINSPLHF; CDR3nt: TGTGCTAGTGGAATAGGGGGCGCAATTAATTCACCCCTCCACTTT
j_gene: TRBJ2-2; v_gene: TRBV2; d_gene: TRBD2; abundance: NA; CDR3aa: CASRVGLAGNTGELFF; CDR3nt: TGTGCCAGCAGGGTAGGACTAGCGGGGAACACCGGGGAGCTGTTTTTT
j_gene: TRBJ2-7; v_gene: TRBV27; d_gene: TRBD2; abundance: NA; CDR3aa: CASSLSPRVAGGYEQYF; CDR3nt: TGTGCCAGCAGTTTATCCCCCAGGGTAGCGGGAGGCTACGAGCAGTACTTC
j_gene: TRBJ2-7; v_gene: TRBV5-5; d_gene: NA; abundance: NA; CDR3aa: CASSLALGLTYEQYF; CDR3nt: TGTGCCAGCAGCTTGGCCCTGGGACTTACCTACGAGCAGTACTTC
j_gene: TRBJ1-6; v_gene: TRBV7-2; d_gene: TRBD1; abundance: few; CDR3aa: CASSKKTGDNSPLHF; CDR3nt: TGTGCCAGCAGCAAGAAGACAGGGGACAATTCACCCCTCCACTTT
j_gene: TRBJ2-1; v_gene: TRBV3-1/TRBV3-2; d_gene: TRBD2; abundance: NA; CDR3aa: CASSGSGRVVNEQFF; CDR3nt: TGTGCCAGCAGCGGTAGCGGGAGGGTTGTCAATGAGCAGTTCTTC
j_gene: TRBJ1-3; v_gene: TRBV7-2; d_gene: TRBD1; abundance: once; CDR3aa: CASSPTGRDTIYF; CDR3nt: TGTGCCAGCAGCCCGACAGGGCGCGACACCATATATTTT
j_gene: TRBJ2-4; v_gene: TRBV28; d_gene: NA; abundance: NA; CDR3aa: CASSGSGAPSKNIQYF; CDR3nt: TGTGCCAGCAGTGGCTCGGGTGCCCCGAGCAAAAACATTCAGTACTTC
j_gene: TRBJ2-1; v_gene: TRBV18; d_gene: NA; abundance: NA; CDR3aa: CASSPGQSSYNEQFF; CDR3nt: TGTGCCAGCTCACCAGGGCAGAGCTCCTACAATGAGCAGTTCTTC
j_gene: TRBJ2-3; v_gene: TRBV15; d_gene: TRBD1; abundance: NA; CDR3aa: CATRDRPNTDTQYF; CDR3nt: TGTGCCACCAGGGACAGGCCTAACACAGATACGCAGTATTTT
j_gene: TRBJ1-1; v_gene: TRBV6-2/TRBV6-3; d_gene: TRBD1; abundance: NA; CDR3aa: CASSYGQGRNTEAFF; CDR3nt: TGTGCCAGCAGTTACGGACAGGGGAGGAACACTGAAGCTTTCTTT
j_gene: TRBJ2-1; v_gene: TRBV6-1; d_gene: NA; abundance: NA; CDR3aa: CASSELPGLLADNEQFF; CDR3nt: TGTGCCAGCAGTGAACTCCCGGGACTTTTGGCCGACAATGAGCAGTTCTTC
j_gene: TRBJ1-2; v_gene: TRBV4-3; d_gene: TRBD1; abundance: NA; CDR3aa: CASSQELETGPYGYTF; CDR3nt: TGCGCCAGCAGCCAAGAGTTGGAGACAGGGCCCTATGGCTACACCTTC
j_gene: TRBJ2-7; v_gene: TRBV6-5; d_gene: TRBD2; abundance: NA; CDR3aa: CASTISGGGTDEQYF; CDR3nt: TGTGCCAGCACCATTTCCGGCGGGGGAACCGACGAGCAGTACTTC
j_gene: TRBJ2-5; v_gene: TRBV5-1; d_gene: NA; abundance: NA; CDR3aa: CASNPGREETQYF; CDR3nt: TGCGCCAGCAATCCGGGCAGGGAAGAGACCCAGTACTTC
j_gene: TRBJ1-5; v_gene: TRBV5-4; d_gene: NA; abundance: NA; CDR3aa: CASSSGPVIQPQHF; CDR3nt: TGTGCCAGCAGTTCGGGTCCTGTAATTCAGCCCCAGCATTTT
j_gene: TRBJ2-7; v_gene: TRBV29-1; d_gene: TRBD2; abundance: NA; CDR3aa: CSVSMGLAVTYEQYF; CDR3nt: TGCAGCGTAAGTATGGGACTAGCGGTGACCTACGAGCAGTACTTC
j_gene: TRBJ1-1; v_gene: TRBV3-1/TRBV3-2; d_gene: NA; abundance: NA; CDR3aa: CASSQVNREAFF; CDR3nt: TGTGCCAGCAGCCAAGTAAACCGGGAAGCTTTCTTT
j_gene: TRBJ1-6; v_gene: TRBV6-1; d_gene: NA; abundance: NA; CDR3aa: CASSEYRESSPLHF; CDR3nt: TGTGCCAGCAGTGAATACAGGGAAAGTTCACCCCTCCACTTT
j_gene: TRBJ1-2; v_gene: TRBV4-1; d_gene: NA; abundance: NA; CDR3aa: CASSHRDGNYGYTF; CDR3nt: TGCGCCAGCAGCCACCGCGACGGGAACTATGGCTACACCTTC
j_gene: TRBJ1-5; v_gene: TRBV4-3; d_gene: NA; abundance: NA; CDR3aa: CASSRDLVGGNQPQHF; CDR3nt: TGCGCCAGCAGCCGTGACCTTGTGGGGGGAAATCAGCCCCAGCATTTT
j_gene: TRBJ2-2; v_gene: TRBV28; d_gene: TRBD1; abundance: NA; CDR3aa: CASSSGTVYTGELFF; CDR3nt: TGTGCCAGCAGTTCCGGGACAGTTTACACCGGGGAGCTGTTTTTT
j_gene: TRBJ1-3; v_gene: TRBV19; d_gene: NA; abundance: NA; CDR3aa: CASSIGAISGHTIYF; CDR3nt: TGTGCCAGTAGTATAGGGGCGATCTCTGGCCACACCATATATTTT
j_gene: TRBJ1-2; v_gene: TRBV6-5; d_gene: NA; abundance: NA; CDR3aa: CASSSDSYGYTF; CDR3nt: TGTGCCAGCAGTTCGGACAGCTATGGCTACACCTTC
j_gene: TRBJ1-2; v_gene: TRBV21-1; d_gene: NA; abundance: once; CDR3aa: CASSKGRFYGYTF; CDR3nt: TGTGCCAGCAGCAAAGGGAGGTTCTATGGCTACACCTTC
j_gene: TRBJ1-3; v_gene: TRBV2; d_gene: NA; abundance: few; CDR3aa: CASSPSVGSGNTIYF; CDR3nt: TGTGCCAGCAGTCCGTCGGTCGGCTCTGGAAACACCATATATTTT
j_gene: TRBJ1-1; v_gene: TRBV5-1; d_gene: NA; abundance: NA; CDR3aa: CASSLDPGYTEAFF; CDR3nt: TGCGCCAGCAGCTTGGATCCGGGGTACACTGAAGCTTTCTTT